These T cell receptor beta chains were read from a single sample in a study of T cell clones after liver transplantation. Assay used: immunoSEQ multiplex PCR; TCRdb lists only in-frame clones, some missing. The sample holds 45,000 to 60,000 clones, around 70% seen once. This specimen was CD4+ T cells from blood, taken at the approximately 15-month timepoint. All receptors derive from a human patient who received a liver transplant. Some of these T cells may belong to the graft donor. Both conserved end residues are part of each CDR3.

J: TRBJ2-7
V: TRBV28
CDR3: CASNAPGTPYEQYF

J: TRBJ2-1
V: TRBV10-3
CDR3: CAISEAVWGTRRFYNEQFF

J: TRBJ2-1
V: TRBV7-2
CDR3: CASRFMGLADAYNEQFF

J: TRBJ1-1
V: TRBV28
CDR3: CASSFAQAKNTEAFF

J: TRBJ1-2
V: TRBV2
CDR3: CASSEQGGGYTF

J: TRBJ2-7
V: TRBV7-8
CDR3: CASSLLLGGYEQYF

J: TRBJ1-5
V: TRBV30
CDR3: CAWSPTGGNQPQHF

J: TRBJ2-3
V: TRBV7-9
CDR3: CASSHGRGSTDTQYF

J: TRBJ2-4
V: TRBV6-5
CDR3: CASRRDRDHKNIQYF

J: TRBJ2-5
V: TRBV5-1
CDR3: CASSSGASPKETQYF

J: TRBJ2-2
V: TRBV7-6
CDR3: CASSLTQGEDTGELFF

J: TRBJ2-2
V: TRBV2
CDR3: CASYRSGGQGIPGELFF

J: TRBJ2-1
V: TRBV5-1
CDR3: CASSLNSYNEQFF

J: TRBJ2-2
V: TRBV7-9
CDR3: CASSLGGALLTGELFF

J: TRBJ2-2
V: TRBV29-1
CDR3: CSVAGGRGGTGELFF

J: TRBJ2-1
V: TRBV29-1
CDR3: CSVPASGGLVNEQFF

J: TRBJ2-7
V: TRBV7-9
CDR3: CASRSPLGQQYF

J: TRBJ2-7
V: TRBV15
CDR3: CATSRQGYEQYF

J: TRBJ1-1
V: TRBV6-5
CDR3: CASSLAQSNTEAFF

J: TRBJ2-3
V: TRBV27
CDR3: CASSFRELYTDTQYF

J: TRBJ1-2
V: TRBV6-6
CDR3: CASTGGNYGYTF

J: TRBJ1-1
V: TRBV27
CDR3: CASSLLSENTEAFF

J: TRBJ2-3
V: TRBV23-1
CDR3: CASSARVDTQYF

J: TRBJ2-3
V: TRBV11-2
CDR3: CASSLTGKPTDTQYF

J: TRBJ2-5
V: TRBV19
CDR3: CASSEWVEETQYF

J: TRBJ2-5
V: TRBV5-4
CDR3: CASSLDQGRQETQYF

J: TRBJ1-3
V: TRBV28
CDR3: CASSGGTSGNTIYF

J: TRBJ2-1
V: TRBV28
CDR3: CASSFPLAGGNNEQFF

J: TRBJ2-2
V: TRBV7-9
CDR3: CASSLIGGTGTTGELFF

J: TRBJ2-4
V: TRBV7-2
CDR3: CASSNDRGPGNIQYF

J: TRBJ2-7
V: TRBV18
CDR3: CASSPRLGEQYF

J: TRBJ2-3
V: TRBV7-9
CDR3: CASSRRQGTDTQYF

J: TRBJ1-6
V: TRBV27
CDR3: CASRFGSSYNSPLHF

J: TRBJ1-2
V: TRBV28
CDR3: CASRAGSFDYGYTF

J: TRBJ1-1
V: TRBV5-1
CDR3: CASKDDKGAEAFF

J: TRBJ1-1
V: TRBV10-1
CDR3: CAPGIGGGPPRRMNTEAFF

J: TRBJ2-7
V: TRBV6-1
CDR3: CASADRVLNEQYF

J: TRBJ2-1
V: TRBV7-8
CDR3: CASSRKQDAGYNEQFF

J: TRBJ2-5
V: TRBV6-5
CDR3: CASSYQGTQYF

J: TRBJ2-3
V: TRBV6-1
CDR3: CASSRQLATDTQYF

J: TRBJ2-5
V: TRBV7-2
CDR3: CASRPSSGVFETQYF

J: TRBJ2-3
V: TRBV6-5
CDR3: CASRPGGGTDTQYF

J: TRBJ1-5
V: TRBV19
CDR3: CASRIGGQNNQPQHF

J: TRBJ2-1
V: TRBV6-6
CDR3: CASSYAKAGSVEQFF

J: TRBJ2-2
V: TRBV5-1
CDR3: CASSPLRQETGELFF

J: TRBJ2-2
V: TRBV10-3
CDR3: CAITPTAPGELFF

J: TRBJ1-5
V: TRBV6-1
CDR3: CASSAVGGTGQPQHF